Sequencing of this T cell receptor beta chain was carried out in a study of T cell repertoires in cytomegalovirus infection. This clonotype was observed at least ten times. Germline loops: CDR1 ENHRY, CDR2 SYGVKD. V lost 4 bases and J 2 bases, leaving 15 bases between the germline ends. This CDR3 comprises 17 residues. TCRdb ran MiXCR on the reads and lists one entry per CDR3 protein. The data contain around 330,000 distinct CDR3 sequences, 17% of them seen just once; the ten biggest clones take up 9.5% to 15%. The TCR originated in a human donor in good health (CMV status not recorded). Some clones in this sample may be carry-over from other donors' samples. Sequenced: PBMCs. This rearrangement joins TRBV10-3 to TRBJ2-6; D may be TRBD1 (5 bases). This CDR3 is CAISGSGPSAGANVLTF. The CDR3 DNA is TGTGCCATCAGTGGGTCAGGGCCATCCGCTGGGGCCAACGTCCTGACTTTC.